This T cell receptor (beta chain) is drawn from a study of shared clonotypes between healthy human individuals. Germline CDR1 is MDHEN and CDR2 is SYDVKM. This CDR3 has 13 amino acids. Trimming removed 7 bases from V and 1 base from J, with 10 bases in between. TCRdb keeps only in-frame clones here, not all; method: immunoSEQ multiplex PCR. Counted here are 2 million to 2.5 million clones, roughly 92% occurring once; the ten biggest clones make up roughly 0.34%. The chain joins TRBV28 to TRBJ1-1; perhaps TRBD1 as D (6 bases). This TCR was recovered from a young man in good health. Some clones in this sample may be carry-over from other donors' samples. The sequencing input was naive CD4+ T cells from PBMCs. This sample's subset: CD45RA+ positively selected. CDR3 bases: TGTGCCAGCAACCAGGGGTCGAACACTGAAGCTTTCTTT. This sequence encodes CASNQGSNTEAFF.